What follows is one T cell receptor beta chain and its context. The antigen is undetermined. This CDR3 is built from 15 residues. Trimming removed 2 bases from V and 0 bases from J, with 9 bases in between. CDR1 and CDR2 from the germline V gene are MNHNS and SASEGT. This sample is drawn from a study of shared clonotypes between healthy human individuals. At deep level, the assay was performed. In the sorted-subset replicate PCRs, 200 ng DNA, some 30,000 T cell genomes, was used. TCRdb's table, derived via immunoSEQ multiplex PCR, lists solely in-frame clones and lacks some. The sample shows more than 600,000 clones, 92% of them seen only once. Naive CD8 isolation took CD45RO-negative cells positively selected for CCR7 and excluded terminally differentiated effector memory CD45RA+ cells. Nashville, Tennessee was home to all donors, each a Caucasian adult. The study's findings and limits: The sampled material consisted only of blood, and tissue repertoires are likely to differ.

The sequenced material came from naive CD8+ T cells sorted from blood. This receptor was taken from a man aged 25 to 40 in good health. V is TRBV6-1 and J is TRBJ2-3; D is undetermined. The CDR3 is CASSESQSSTDTQYF. CDR3 DNA sequence: TGTGCCAGCAGTGAATCGCAATCTAGCACAGATACGCAGTATTTT.